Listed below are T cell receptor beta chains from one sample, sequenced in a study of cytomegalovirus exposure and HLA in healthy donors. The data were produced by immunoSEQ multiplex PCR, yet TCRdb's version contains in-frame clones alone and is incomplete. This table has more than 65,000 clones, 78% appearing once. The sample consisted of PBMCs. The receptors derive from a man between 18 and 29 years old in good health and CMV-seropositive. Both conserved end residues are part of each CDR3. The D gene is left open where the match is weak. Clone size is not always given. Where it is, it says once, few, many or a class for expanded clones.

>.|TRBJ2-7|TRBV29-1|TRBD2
CSVAHTGLANYEQYF
TGCAGCGTTGCCCACACGGGACTAGCGAACTACGAGCAGTACTTC
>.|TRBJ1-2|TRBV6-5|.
CASSYAASPRVYGYTF
TGTGCCAGCAGTTATGCCGCAAGCCCCAGGGTCTATGGCTACACCTTC
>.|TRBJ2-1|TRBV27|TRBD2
CASRGLALVDEQFF
TGTGCCAGCCGGGGACTAGCGCTGGTTGATGAGCAGTTCTTC
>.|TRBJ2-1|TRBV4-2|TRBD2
CASSQDLASGGIF
TGTGCCAGCAGCCAAGATCTGGCGAGCGGGGGGATCTTC
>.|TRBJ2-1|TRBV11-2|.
CASSSGGEQFF
TGTGCCAGCAGCTCCGGGGGTGAGCAGTTCTTC
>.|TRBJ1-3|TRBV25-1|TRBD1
CASSRTGGFGNTIYF
TGTGCCAGCAGTCGGACAGGGGGTTTTGGAAACACCATATATTTT
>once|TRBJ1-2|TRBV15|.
CATSRDRAWDYGYTF
TGTGCCACCAGCAGAGACAGGGCATGGGACTATGGCTACACCTTC
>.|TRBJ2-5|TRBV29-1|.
CSVSMAVQETQYF
TGCAGCGTTTCGATGGCGGTCCAAGAGACCCAGTACTTC
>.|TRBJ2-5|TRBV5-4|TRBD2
CASSSLAGEETQYF
TGTGCCAGCAGCTCCCTAGCGGGAGAAGAGACCCAGTACTTC
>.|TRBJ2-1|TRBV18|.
CASSPPESNEQFF
TGTGCCAGCTCACCACCCGAGAGCAATGAGCAGTTCTTC
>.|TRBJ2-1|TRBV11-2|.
CASLPLREKPGNEQFF
TGTGCCAGCCTCCCCCTGCGCGAGAAACCGGGGAATGAGCAGTTCTTC
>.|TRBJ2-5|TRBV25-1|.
CASRGQYQETQYF
TGTGCCAGCAGAGGACAGTATCAAGAGACCCAGTACTTC
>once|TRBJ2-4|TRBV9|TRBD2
CASSETGTSLAKNIQYF
TGTGCCAGCAGCGAAACCGGGACTAGTCTAGCCAAAAACATTCAGTACTTC
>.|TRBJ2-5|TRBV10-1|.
CASSVPGSETQYF
TGCGCCAGCAGTGTACCAGGGTCAGAGACCCAGTACTTC
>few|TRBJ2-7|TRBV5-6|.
CASSLGLGLDF
TGTGCCAGCAGCTTGGGCCTGGGGCTTGACTTC